These 31 T cell receptor beta chains were sequenced from one sample in a study of PD-L1 blockade in urothelial cancer (dated by TCRdb to the late 2010s). Read against the paper, the sample's time point label means: peripheral blood 6 weeks after treatment start. Preparation of the library involved the immunoSEQ multiplex PCR assay. This is the immuneACCESS table as TCRdb keeps it, with only in-frame sequences that have V and J called. A part of the clones is gone; compared with another copy, unresolved V genes explain less than half, and the rest is unexplained. This sample lists around 46,000 clones; more than 75% were detected once. Together, the top ten hold under 15% of the sample. The sequencing here drew on PBMCs, taken around atezolizumab (anti-PD-L1) treatment. These TCRs come from a man between 60 and 70 years old with urothelial cancer.

This clone was observed a single time. V and J are TRBV5-1 and TRBJ2-7; 11 bases are shared with TRBD2. The CDR3 totals 17 residues. Germline loops: CDR1 SGHRS, CDR2 YFSETQ. The trim removed 1 base at V and 2 bases at J, leaving 8 bases unmatched. The DNA for the CDR3 is TGCGCCAGCAGCTTGAAGGGGACTAGCGGATTTACCTACGAGCAGTACTTC. Translating it yields CASSLKGTSGFTYEQYF.

The chain joins TRBV2 to TRBJ1-2; D is undetermined. Germline values: CDR1 SNHLY, CDR2 FYNNEI. The V and J ends lost 6 bases and 7 bases respectively, with 18 bases between them. CDR3 length: 14 amino acids. The CDR3 sequence: CASRAFRETFGYTF. The CDR3 coding sequence is TGTGCCAGCAGGGCCTTCCGGGAGACCTTTGGCTACACCTTC.

The DNA for the CDR3 is TGTGCCAGTAGTCCCCGGCAGGGCAATCAGCCCCAGCATTTT. Its translation: CASSPRQGNQPQHF. This sequence joins TRBV19 and TRBJ1-5; the D is unclear. The CDR3 spans 14 residues. Trimming removed 5 bases at V and 2 bases at J, with 10 bases between. Germline loops: CDR1 LNHDA, CDR2 SQIVND (reference sequence).

The chain joins TRBV12-5 to TRBJ2-7, with 9 bases lining up with TRBD1. Germline V gene sequence: CDR1 LGHNT, CDR2 FRNRAP. V trimming: 3 bases; J trimming: 2 bases; junction bases outside the gene matches: 2. The CDR3 spans 14 residues. In DNA form, the CDR3 reads TGTGCTAGTGGTTTTAGACAGGGGGCCTACGAGCAGTACTTC. Amino acids: CASGFRQGAYEQYF.

The rearrangement uses TRBV18 and TRBJ2-1, with TRBD2 as a possible D gene (6 bases). The germline V gene has CDR1 KGHSH and CDR2 LQKENI. V shed 2 bases and J shed 8 bases, with 16 bases lying between them. The CDR3 has 15 amino acids. DNA of the CDR3: TGTGCCAGCTCACCAATAGTAGCGGTCGGCGATGAGCAGTTCTTC. The encoded protein is CASSPIVAVGDEQFF. The full variable domain, with the rest looked up from reference TRBV18 and TRBJ2-1, is NAGVMQNPRHLVRRRGQEARLRCSPMKGHSHVYWYRQLPEEGLKFMVYLQKENIIDESGMPKERFSAEFPKEGPSILRIQQVVRGDSAAYFCASSPIVAVGDEQFFGPGTRLTVL.

The chain recombines TRBV10-1 with TRBJ1-5, with D perhaps TRBD1 (6 bases). CDR3 length: 15 amino acids. Trimming cost V 2 bases and J 5 bases, with 13 bases left between them. CDR1 is WNHNN and CDR2 is SYGVQD in the germline V gene (reference sequence). As DNA, the CDR3 is TGCGCCAGCAGTGAGCCGGGACCAGGGGATCAGCCCCAGCATTTT. Translation gives CASSEPGPGDQPQHF.

This clone was seen only a few times. The chain links TRBV10-2 to TRBJ1-2; no clear D gene. Looked up from germline, CDR1 is WSHSY and CDR2 is SAAADI. Trimming cost V 6 bases and J 5 bases, with 10 bases left between them. This CDR3 has 12 residues. The CDR3 sequence: CASSPGIYGYTF. The CDR3 DNA reads TGCGCCAGCAGCCCGGGAATTTATGGCTACACCTTC.

The chain joins TRBV15 to TRBJ2-7, with a possible D match to TRBD2 (7 bases). From germline, CDR1 is LNHNV and CDR2 YYDKDF (reference sequence). Trimming left V 3 bases short and J 1 base short, with 19 bases between. The CDR3 consists of 17 residues. The CDR3 region has the DNA TGTGCCACCAGCAGCGCCAAGGGGGGGCCTATTTCCTACGAGCAGTACTTC. Its translation: CATSSAKGGPISYEQYF. Complete variable domain (other parts from reference TRBV15 and TRBJ2-7): DAMVIQNPRYQVTQFGKPVTLSCSQTLNHNVMYWYQQKSSQAPKLLFHYYDKDFNNEADTPDNFQSRRPNTSFCFLDIRSPGLGDTAMYLCATSSAKGGPISYEQYFGPGTRLTVT.

The chain is built from TRBV9 and TRBJ2-5; D gene uncertain. This CDR3 has 15 amino acids. Germline V gives CDR1 SGDLS, CDR2 YYNGEE. The V end lost 0 bases, the J end lost 5 bases, and 14 bases lay between the germline ends. The CDR3 DNA reads as TGTGCCAGCAGCGTAGGTCTCCTCACCCAGGAGACCCAGTACTTC. Its translation is CASSVGLLTQETQYF.

This rearrangement joins TRBV5-1 to TRBJ2-3; D remains ambiguous. Germline V gene data show CDR1 as SGHRS and CDR2 as YFSETQ. The CDR3 has 13 amino acids. V lost 4 bases, J lost 4 bases, and 10 bases lay in between. CDR3 coding DNA: TGCGCCAGCAGCGGAAGTAGCCCAGATACGCAGTATTTT. This sequence encodes CASSGSSPDTQYF.

The chain employs TRBV5-1 and TRBJ2-3; TRBD2 might be the D (5 bases). The CDR3 totals 14 residues. From germline, CDR1 is SGHRS and CDR2 YFSETQ. Trimming removed 0 bases from V and 4 bases from J, with 9 bases in between. Here the CDR3 reads CASSLVLAPDTQYF. CDR3 bases: TGCGCCAGCAGCTTGGTTCTAGCCCCAGATACGCAGTATTTT.

The V and J genes are TRBV11-3 and TRBJ2-5, with 9 bases lining up with TRBD1. CDR3 length: 16 residues. With V trimmed by 1 base and J by 4 bases, 7 bases remained unmatched. Per the germline V gene, CDR1 is SGHNT and CDR2 is YENEEA. The CDR3 here is CASSLGNGQGRETQYF. CDR3 coding DNA: TGTGCCAGCAGCTTAGGAAATGGACAGGGGAGAGAGACCCAGTACTTC. The full variable domain, completed using reference TRBV11-3 and TRBJ2-5, is EAGVVQSPRYKIIEKKQPVAFWCNPISGHNTLYWYLQNLGQGPELLIRYENEEAVDDSQLPKDRFSAERLKGVDSTLKIQPAELGDSAVYLCASSLGNGQGRETQYFGPGTRLLVL.

A single count supports this clone. The gene calls are TRBV27 and TRBJ1-2, with 9 bases that match TRBD1. This CDR3 spans 16 amino acids. The ends lost 6 bases at V and 1 base at J; junction bases unmatched: 9. From germline, CDR1 is MNHEY and CDR2 SMNVEV (reference sequence). CDR3 coding DNA: TGTGCCAGCAGCCCCAGGTGGACAGGGGATAACTATGGCTACACCTTC. Translation gives CASSPRWTGDNYGYTF.

The chain's CDR3 is CASKGQGVIQYF. The CDR3 DNA reads as TGTGCCAGCAAGGGACAGGGCGTCATTCAGTACTTC. The V call is TRBV28, the J call TRBJ2-4, with 9 bases aligning to TRBD1. The CDR3 has 12 residues. Germline V gives CDR1 MDHEN, CDR2 SYDVKM. The V gene end was trimmed by 7 bases and the J gene end by 9 bases; junction bases not matched to a gene: 4.

The chain has TRBV5-1 and TRBJ2-3, with 10 bases fitting TRBD2. This CDR3 contains 16 residues. CDR1 and CDR2 (germline): SGHRS, YFSETQ. With V trimmed by 0 bases and J by 4 bases, 5 bases remained unmatched. This CDR3 reads CASSLGVAGGADTQYF. The DNA of the CDR3 is TGCGCCAGCAGCTTGGGGGTAGCGGGAGGTGCAGATACGCAGTATTTT.

This chain joins TRBV5-1 and TRBJ1-2, with D maybe TRBD1 (6 bases). The CDR3 totals 14 residues. V lost 4 bases, J lost 0 bases, and 10 bases lay in between. The germline CDR1 and CDR2 sequences are SGHRS and YFSETQ. The CDR3 reads CASSTGQTNYGYTF. The CDR3 coding sequence is TGCGCCAGCAGCACCGGACAGACTAACTATGGCTACACCTTC.

This chain links TRBV6-1 with TRBJ2-7; 8 bases line up with TRBD1. J gave up 0 bases and V 5 bases, and 3 bases lay outside the gene matches. This CDR3 region has 14 residues. The germline gives CDR1 MNHNS, CDR2 SASEGT. This CDR3 is CASSWTGSSYEQYF. The CDR3 DNA follows: TGTGCCAGCAGTTGGACAGGGAGCTCCTACGAGCAGTACTTC.

V gene TRBV6-5 combines with J gene TRBJ2-5; 7 bases are shared with TRBD1. Germline CDR1 and CDR2: MNHEY and SVGAGI. There are 13 residues in the CDR3. V dropped 6 bases and J dropped 5; count of bases not matched to a gene: 6. In DNA form, the CDR3 reads TGTGCCAGCAGATTGACAGGGCCCGAGACCCAGTACTTC. Translated, it gives CASRLTGPETQYF.

The CDR3 sequence is CASSLEPFGTGGSEQYF. CDR3 nucleotide sequence: TGTGCCAGCAGCTTAGAGCCTTTTGGGACGGGGGGCTCCGAGCAGTACTTC. The chain joins TRBV11-1 to TRBJ2-7, with a tentative D call TRBD2 (7 bases). The CDR3 totals 17 residues. Trimming left V 1 base short and J 6 bases short, with 22 bases between. From germline, CDR1 is SGHAT and CDR2 FQDESV (reference sequence).

This rearrangement joins TRBV7-2 to TRBJ2-5; 9 nucleotides match TRBD2. CDR1 is SGHTA, CDR2 FQGNSA, per germline. The CDR3 contains 14 residues. V trimming: 2 bases; J trimming: 2 bases; junction bases outside the gene matches: 0. CDR3 nucleotide sequence: TGTGCCAGCAGCTTACTAGCGGGACAAGAGACCCAGTACTTC. Translation: CASSLLAGQETQYF.

The genes are TRBV10-2 and TRBJ1-4; D perhaps matches TRBD1 (6 bases). CDR1 and CDR2 (germline): WSHSY, SAAADI. Trimming took off 7 bases at V and 7 bases at J, with 16 bases between the two ends. CDR3 length: 14 amino acids. Here the CDR3 reads CASTTGMSGEKLFF. CDR3 sequence (DNA): TGCGCCAGCACTACAGGGATGAGCGGTGAAAAACTGTTTTTT.

The chain joins TRBV5-8 to TRBJ2-1; 15 positions match TRBD2. In germline, CDR1 is SGHTS, CDR2 YDEGEE. The CDR3 has 15 residues. With V trimmed by 4 bases and J by 8 bases, 4 bases remained unmatched. The CDR3 coding sequence is TGTGCCAGCAGCCGGGGACTAGCGGGAGGCGATGAGCAGTTCTTC. It codes for CASSRGLAGGDEQFF. The variable domain in full, completed from reference TRBV5-8 and TRBJ2-1, reads EAGVTQSPTHLIKTRGQQATLRCSPISGHTSVYWYQQALGLGLQFLLWYDEGEERNRGNFPPRFSGRQFPNYSSELNVNALELEDSALYLCASSRGLAGGDEQFFGPGTRLTVL.

The V and J genes are TRBV19 and TRBJ1-1, with TRBD1 identical over 7 bases. Germline V gene sequence: CDR1 LNHDA, CDR2 SQIVND (reference sequence). V dropped 5 bases and J dropped 8; count of bases not matched to a gene: 8. CDR3 length: 13 amino acids. The CDR3 loop is CASSSYRDSEAFF. CDR3 in DNA: TGTGCCAGTAGTTCCTACCGGGACAGCGAAGCTTTCTTT.

This chain links TRBV6-4 with TRBJ2-1; the match to TRBD2 covers 10 bases. The CDR3 spans 15 residues. V was clipped by 4 bases and J by 5 bases; unmatched bases: 5. Germline lookup yields CDR1 MRHNA and CDR2 SNTAGT. The CDR3 protein is CASSGLAGVNNEQFF. The CDR3 bases are TGTGCCAGCAGTGGGCTAGCGGGAGTAAACAATGAGCAGTTCTTC.

This chain uses TRBV13 with TRBJ2-1, with 12 bases lining up with TRBD2. Germline CDR1 is PRHDT and CDR2 is FYEKMQ (reference sequence). This CDR3 is 15 amino acids long. The V segment lost 3 bases and the J segment 8 bases; nucleotides outside the gene matches: 5. CDR3 loop: CASSLLAGGAHEQFF. The CDR3 nucleotides are TGTGCCAGCAGCTTGCTAGCGGGGGGGGCCCATGAGCAGTTCTTC.

The chain employs TRBV11-2 and TRBJ2-3; D is perhaps TRBD2 (7 bases). The V end was cut by 0 bases, the J end by 0 bases, with 10 bases between. From germline, CDR1 is SGHAT and CDR2 FQNNGV. CDR3 length: 16 residues. The CDR3 nucleotides read TGTGCCAGCAGCTTAGAAGGGGGGGCAAGCACAGATACGCAGTATTTT. Amino acids: CASSLEGGASTDTQYF.

The rearrangement uses TRBV20-1 and TRBJ1-2, with D possibly being TRBD1 (5 bases). In germline, CDR1 is DFQATT, CDR2 SNEGSKA (reference sequence). The CDR3 is made up of 11 amino acids. V gave up 6 bases and J gave up 8 bases, with 13 bases separating them. CDR3 sequence: CSARRGGGYTF. The CDR3 nucleotides are TGCAGTGCGCGGAGGGGCGGCGGCTACACCTTC.

The chain is built from TRBV18 and TRBJ1-1; no clear D gene. CDR1 and CDR2 (germline): KGHSH, LQKENI. The CDR3 spans 13 residues. V lost 3 bases and J lost 2, with 7 bases in between. The CDR3 spells CASSPGVNTEAFF. DNA for the CDR3: TGTGCCAGCTCACCGGGAGTTAACACTGAAGCTTTCTTT.

The rearrangement uses TRBV28 and TRBJ1-6; D possibly corresponds to TRBD1 (6 bases). This CDR3 comprises 14 residues. The V and J ends lost 3 bases and 8 bases respectively, with 11 bases between them. Germline CDR1 and CDR2: MDHEN and SYDVKM. The CDR3 reads CASSLGQGYSPLHF. CDR3 nucleotides: TGTGCCAGCAGTTTGGGACAAGGATATTCACCCCTCCACTTT. Supplemented by reference TRBV28 and TRBJ1-6, the full variable domain reads DVKVTQSSRYLVKRTGEKVFLECVQDMDHENMFWYRQDPGLGLRLIYFSYDVKMKEKGDIPEGYSVSREKKERFSLILESASTNQTSMYLCASSLGQGYSPLHFGNGTRLTVT.

The CDR3 region is CASSPGGPSGTYEQYF. CDR3 DNA sequence: TGCGCCAGCAGCCCCGGGGGTCCTAGCGGAACCTACGAGCAGTACTTC. The V gene is TRBV4-3, the J gene TRBJ2-7, with 7 nucleotides matching TRBD2. Germline CDR1 LGHNA, CDR2 YSLEER. The CDR3 spans 16 residues. V shed 4 bases and J 2 bases; nucleotides not matched to a gene: 11.

The CDR3 loop is CASSLGLADYEQYF. In DNA, the CDR3 is TGTGCCAGCAGCTTGGGACTAGCGGACTACGAGCAGTACTTC. The chain carries TRBV5-4 and TRBJ2-7; 9 bases align to TRBD2. The CDR3 is 14 amino acids. Germline V lookup: CDR1 SGHNT, CDR2 YYREEE (reference sequence). The V and J ends lost 0 bases and 3 bases, in that order; junction bases with no gene match: 1.